Each of the 11 T cell receptor beta chains below was sequenced from the same sample in a study of shared clonotypes between healthy human individuals. Measured with immunoSEQ multiplex PCR; TCRdb has only the in-frame clones, and not every one. The data show around 2.5 million clones, 80% to 95% seen once. Sequenced input: naive CD4+ T cells from PBMCs. Subset: CD45RA+ positively selected. These receptors originate from a man between 18 and 29 years old in good health. Some clones in this sample may be carry-over from other donors' samples.

This clone was observed a handful of times. The gene calls are TRBV19 and TRBJ2-2, with 8 nucleotides matching TRBD2. Germline V gives CDR1 LNHDA, CDR2 SQIVND (reference sequence). The CDR3 has 17 residues. The V and J ends lost 3 bases and 2 bases, in that order; junction bases with no gene match: 8. The CDR3 region has the DNA TGTGCCAGTAGTATCCCACTCCTAGCGGGCAACACCGGGGAGCTGTTTTTT. Its translation: CASSIPLLAGNTGELFF.

The chain combines TRBV4-3 with TRBJ2-3; D is perhaps TRBD2 (5 bases). V shed 5 bases and J shed 3 bases, with 15 bases lying between them. CDR1 is LGHNA, CDR2 YSLEER, per germline. The CDR3 runs to 15 residues. This chain's CDR3 is CASSSQTPGTDTQYF. The CDR3 DNA reads TGCGCCAGCAGCTCCCAGACCCCGGGGACAGATACGCAGTATTTT.

The V and J genes are TRBV5-5 and TRBJ2-7; a possible D gene is TRBD1 (6 bases). Trimming cost V 0 bases and J 3 bases, with 19 bases left between them. CDR1 and CDR2 (germline): SGHKS, YYEKEE (reference sequence). The CDR3 sequence is 17 residues long. CDR3 residues: CASSLAGRVGDNYEQYF. The CDR3 DNA follows: TGTGCCAGCAGCTTGGCGGGCCGCGTCGGGGACAACTACGAGCAGTACTTC.

This chain links TRBV12-5 with TRBJ1-5; 7 bases map to TRBD1. Germline V gives CDR1 LGHNT, CDR2 FRNRAP. J gave up 5 bases and V 7 bases, and 11 bases lay outside the gene matches. CDR3 size: 15 residues. CDR3 in DNA: TGTGCTAGTGCCATCGGGGCAGGGGGTTATCAGCCCCAGCATTTT. It translates to CASAIGAGGYQPQHF.

The chain uses TRBV18 and TRBJ2-7; TRBD2 matches 7 bases. After removal of 3 bases from V and 4 bases from J, the junction contained 12 bases not matched to a gene. CDR1 is KGHSH, CDR2 LQKENI, per germline. The CDR3 has 16 amino acids. Here the CDR3 DNA reads TGTGCCAGCTCACCCGGCCGGGCGGGAGCAATATACGAGCAGTACTTC. Its translation: CASSPGRAGAIYEQYF. Full variable domain (rest looked up from reference TRBV18 and TRBJ2-7): NAGVMQNPRHLVRRRGQEARLRCSPMKGHSHVYWYRQLPEEGLKFMVYLQKENIIDESGMPKERFSAEFPKEGPSILRIQQVVRGDSAAYFCASSPGRAGAIYEQYFGPGTRLTVT.

J is TRBJ2-7 and V is TRBV30; 7 bases match TRBD2. The CDR3 length is 12 residues. Germline CDR1 and CDR2: GTSNPN and SVGIG (reference sequence). With 2 bases clipped from V and 7 bases from J, the junction kept 5 bases outside the gene matches. CDR3 amino acids: CAWSLRGGEQYF. In DNA form, the CDR3 reads TGTGCCTGGAGTTTGAGGGGAGGGGAGCAGTACTTC.

This rearrangement joins TRBV18 to TRBJ2-7, with TRBD2 matching over 7 bases. Trimming took 2 bases from V and 6 from J; bases not matched to a gene: 19. Germline V gives CDR1 KGHSH, CDR2 LQKENI. The CDR3 sequence is 18 residues long. The CDR3 is CASSPAGSSRGGRVEQYF. The CDR3 nucleotides are TGTGCCAGCTCACCAGCGGGCTCCTCGCGGGGAGGGCGTGTCGAGCAGTACTTC.

J is TRBJ2-7 and V is TRBV28; possible D gene TRBD2, 7 bases. The V gene lost 8 bases and the J gene lost 5 bases, with 19 bases spanning the gap. Germline V gene data show CDR1 as MDHEN and CDR2 as SYDVKM. There are 14 residues in the CDR3. The CDR3 DNA sequence: TGTGCCAGCGGAGGGAGGGGGATTTGGGACGAGCAGTACTTC. Its translation: CASGGRGIWDEQYF.

The chain carries TRBV5-4 and TRBJ1-2; no firm D call. The ends were cut back, 4 bases at V and 0 bases at J, with 13 bases in the middle. Germline CDR1 SGHNT, CDR2 YYREEE (reference sequence). This CDR3 contains 15 residues. CDR3 amino acids: CASSPPPGTNYGYTF. The CDR3 region has the DNA TGTGCCAGCAGCCCGCCCCCAGGAACTAACTATGGCTACACCTTC.

As DNA, the CDR3 is TGTGCCAGCTCACCAATCAGCGACAGCTACGAGCAGTACTTC. Translation: CASSPISDSYEQYF. The chain uses TRBV18 and TRBJ2-7; TRBD1 is a possible D gene (5 bases). The CDR3 runs to 14 residues. Germline loops: CDR1 KGHSH, CDR2 LQKENI. Between the trimmed V and J ends, which lost 2 bases and 3 bases, there was a span of 11 bases.

The chain recombines TRBV29-1 with TRBJ2-5; TRBD2 might be the D (6 bases). Trimming took 4 bases from V and 5 from J, leaving 14 bases between them. Germline V lookup: CDR1 SQVTM, CDR2 ANQGSEA. The CDR3 is 13 amino acids. The chain's CDR3 is CSVAGLGMETQYF. DNA of the CDR3: TGCAGCGTTGCGGGACTCGGAATGGAGACCCAGTACTTC.